The 18 T cell receptor beta chains listed next were all sequenced from one sample in a study of blood T cell repertoires in COVID-19. The repertoire was sequenced with immunoSEQ multiplex PCR; TCRdb's copy has only in-frame clones and lacks some. The sample lists 75,000 to 100,000 clones; around 90% were seen once. Sequencing was performed on peripheral blood. The receptors were sampled from a man in his 70s with acute or convalescent COVID-19.

The chain is built from TRBV4-3 and TRBJ1-4, with 7 bases fitting TRBD1. The CDR3 contains 15 residues. Trimming took 0 bases from V and 8 from J; bases not matched to a gene: 6. Germline assignment: CDR1 LGHNA and CDR2 YSLEER. Here the CDR3 DNA reads TGCGCCAGCAGCCAAGATATGACAGGGAACGAAAAACTGTTTTTT. This codes for CASSQDMTGNEKLFF.

The rearrangement uses TRBV9 and TRBJ2-3; D is possibly TRBD2 (5 bases). CDR3 size: 17 residues. V lost 0 bases, J lost 0 bases, and 14 bases lay in between. Germline assignment: CDR1 SGDLS and CDR2 YYNGEE. The CDR3 nucleotides are TGTGCCAGCAGCGTAGGAGCGACTATTATAAGCACAGATACGCAGTATTTT. Residues: CASSVGATIISTDTQYF.

V gene TRBV6-2 or TRBV6-3 combines with J gene TRBJ2-3, with 7 bases that match TRBD1. Trimming cost V 2 bases and J 4 bases; bases outside gene matches: 9. CDR1 is MNHEY, CDR2 SVGEGT, per germline. This CDR3 comprises 16 residues. CDR3 sequence reads: CASSYPDRVHPDTQYF. As DNA, the CDR3 is TGTGCCAGCAGTTACCCCGACAGGGTTCACCCAGATACGCAGTATTTT.

The J gene is TRBJ1-5, the V gene TRBV6-1, with TRBD1 identical over 8 bases. This CDR3 region has 16 residues. Germline CDR1 is MNHNS and CDR2 is SASEGT. Unmatched junction bases numbered 7, after V lost 2 bases and J lost 4 bases. CDR3 coding DNA: TGTGCCAGCAGTGAAATGGGACAGGTGATAAATCAGCCCCAGCATTTT. This gives the protein CASSEMGQVINQPQHF.

V usage is TRBV14 and J usage is TRBJ2-3, with 8 bases lining up with TRBD2. Germline CDR1 and CDR2: SGHDN and FVKESK. The CDR3 is 17 amino acids. The trim removed 3 bases at V and 2 bases at J, leaving 10 bases unmatched. The CDR3 DNA is TGTGCCAGCAGCCACCCTCGCCAGCGGGGGACCACAGATACGCAGTATTTT. As protein: CASSHPRQRGTTDTQYF.

This chain connects TRBV5-1 to TRBJ2-5; 13 bases match TRBD2. Germline loops: CDR1 SGHRS, CDR2 YFSETQ. This CDR3 has 16 residues. The ends lost 3 bases at V and 3 bases at J; junction bases unmatched: 5. CDR3 nucleotide sequence: TGCGCCAGCAGCTGGGGGACTAGCGGGGAAGAAGAGACCCAGTACTTC. Its translation is CASSWGTSGEEETQYF.

The chain employs TRBV7-2 and TRBJ2-3, with 8 bases that match TRBD2. V lost 5 bases and J lost 5; bases outside the gene matches: 6. Looked up from germline, CDR1 is SGHTA and CDR2 is FQGNSA. This CDR3 contains 14 residues. The CDR3 loop is CASSPGGGIDTQYF. The CDR3 DNA follows: TGTGCCAGCAGCCCCGGGGGGGGAATAGATACGCAGTATTTT.

The chain joins TRBV28 to TRBJ2-7; D call uncertain. The germline CDR1 and CDR2 sequences are MDHEN and SYDVKM. This CDR3 has 12 residues. Trimming took off 6 bases at V and 3 bases at J, with 9 bases between the two ends. CDR3 sequence: CASSLFGYEQYF. For the CDR3, the DNA is TGTGCCAGCAGCCTATTCGGCTACGAGCAGTACTTC.

The rearrangement uses TRBV6-6 and TRBJ1-2; a possible D gene is TRBD1 (5 bases). In germline, CDR1 is MNHNY, CDR2 SVGAGI (reference sequence). The CDR3 covers 13 residues. Deletions cut 5 bases from V and 8 bases from J, with 15 bases between. DNA of the CDR3: TGTGCCAGCAGTCCGCAGGGTGGTGGGGGCTACACCTTC. It codes for CASSPQGGGGYTF.

The V and J genes are TRBV7-8 and TRBJ1-1; D unresolved. V lost 2 bases to trimming and J lost 5 bases, with 15 bases between them. Germline lookup yields CDR1 SGHVS and CDR2 FQNEAQ. The CDR3 covers 15 residues. This CDR3 reads CASSLSGPRGTEAFF. The CDR3 bases are TGTGCCAGCAGCTTATCGGGCCCCAGAGGGACTGAAGCTTTCTTT.

This chain links TRBV7-8 with TRBJ1-2, with TRBD1 matching over 7 bases. The CDR3 extends over 14 amino acids. The trim removed 4 bases at V and 7 bases at J, leaving 9 bases unmatched. In germline, CDR1 is SGHVS, CDR2 FQNEAQ. Here the CDR3 DNA reads TGTGCCAGCAGCTGGGACAGACAACCTGGTGGCTACACCTTC. It codes for CASSWDRQPGGYTF. Supplemented by reference TRBV7-8 and TRBJ1-2, the full variable domain reads GAGVSQSPRYKVAKRGQDVALRCDPISGHVSLFWYQQALGQGPEFLTYFQNEAQLDKSGLPSDRFFAERPEGSVSTLKIQRTQQEDSAVYLCASSWDRQPGGYTFGSGTRLTVV.

The V and J genes are TRBV7-6 and TRBJ2-2; tentative D call: TRBD2 (7 bases). The CDR3 loop spans 15 amino acids. The germline V gene encodes CDR1 SGHVS and CDR2 FNYEAQ. V lost 7 bases and J 5 bases, leaving 17 bases between the germline ends. The CDR3 here is CASTRGGGVTGELFF. DNA of the CDR3: TGTGCCAGCACCCGAGGGGGGGGCGTAACCGGGGAGCTGTTTTTT.

This chain joins TRBV6-5 and TRBJ2-3; 7 bases align to TRBD1. The CDR3 runs to 15 residues. Trimming took 6 bases from V and 6 from J; bases not matched to a gene: 12. The germline CDR1 and CDR2 sequences are MNHEY and SVGAGI. DNA for the CDR3: TGTGCCAGCAGCCAACAGGGGAGAGTGCAGGATACGCAGTATTTT. Amino acids: CASSQQGRVQDTQYF.

V usage is TRBV19 and J usage is TRBJ2-7; 11 positions match TRBD2. V lost 6 bases to trimming and J lost 4 bases; unmatched junction nucleotides: 5. The CDR3 extends over 14 amino acids. From germline, CDR1 is LNHDA and CDR2 SQIVND (reference sequence). CDR3: CASSLTSGTYEQYF. The CDR3 DNA reads TGTGCCAGTAGCCTGACTAGCGGGACGTACGAGCAGTACTTC.

The chain is built from TRBV21-1 and TRBJ2-4; the D call of TRBD1 is as the table states it, not checked on the DNA. TRBV21-1 is a pseudogene locus. The CDR3 extends over 22 amino acids. The CDR3 DNA is TGTGCCAGCAGCAAAGATCGACACATCTTGACAGGGACCGGGGGAGCCAAAAACATTCAGTACTTC. This gives the protein CASSKDRHILTGTGGAKNIQYF.

J is TRBJ2-2 and V is TRBV29-1; tentative D call: TRBD2 (6 bases). The CDR3 is 13 residues long. Germline V gene data show CDR1 as SQVTM and CDR2 as ANQGSEA. Trimming shortened V by 4 bases and J by 6 bases, and 12 bases separated the two germline ends. The CDR3 DNA follows: TGCAGCGTTGCAGCCAGGGACTCCGGGGAGCTGTTTTTT. It encodes CSVAARDSGELFF.

The chain uses TRBV28 and TRBJ2-3, with TRBD2 matching 13 bases. Germline V gene lookup returns CDR1 MDHEN and CDR2 SYDVKM. The CDR3 contains 18 residues. Trimming at V came to 8 bases and at J to 2 bases, leaving 13 bases not matched to a gene. DNA for the CDR3: TGTGCCAGCGCTGGACTAGCGGGAGTTTTAGGTGTCACAGATACGCAGTATTTT. Its protein product is CASAGLAGVLGVTDTQYF.

The chain combines TRBV7-2 with TRBJ2-5; 7 nucleotides agree with TRBD1. This CDR3 has 16 residues. Germline CDR1 SGHTA, CDR2 FQGNSA. V gave up 5 bases and J gave up 3 bases; unmatched junction bases: 12. CDR3 sequence: CASSRNRGVAKETQYF. In nucleotides, the CDR3 is TGTGCCAGCAGCCGCAACAGGGGAGTTGCTAAAGAGACCCAGTACTTC.